What follows are 17 T cell receptor beta chains derived from one specimen sequenced in a study of blood T cells in healthy people across ages. Then a second PCR, running roughly 7 to 11 cycles, was carried out with a sample-barcoded 5' primer and a J-beta primer mix. One entry per CDR3 protein results from TCRdb running MiXCR on the 5' RACE reads. Seen here are 590,000 or so distinct CDR3 sequences, 25% to 30% observed once, and the top ten hold 15% to 18%. Sequenced sample: blood. Every receptor here comes from a woman older than 75 in good health.

This chain links TRBV30 with TRBJ2-2, with D unresolved. Germline values: CDR1 GTSNPN, CDR2 SVGIG (reference sequence). This CDR3 region has 13 residues. Trimming took 0 bases from V and 6 from J, leaving 8 bases between them. CDR3 nucleotide sequence: TGTGCCTGGAGTGTACGAGCAGCCGGGGAGCTGTTTTTT. It encodes CAWSVRAAGELFF.

About this clonotype itself: A much larger clone lies a single base off, so this may be a read error. The V and J genes are TRBV6-5 and TRBJ2-1; TRBD2 is a possible D gene (5 bases). Trimming pared 4 bases from V and 1 base from J, leaving 17 bases between. The CDR3 has 17 residues. Germline CDR1 is MNHEY and CDR2 is SVGAGI. Here the CDR3 DNA reads TGTGCCAGCAGTTGGGGTGGACGGGGTAATTCCTACAATGAGCAGTTCTTC. Protein product: CASSWGGRGNSYNEQFF.

This clonotype was counted ten times or more. The gene calls are TRBV10-3 and TRBJ2-4; 11 bases fit TRBD1. Germline CDR1 is ENHRY and CDR2 is SYGVKD. The V segment lost 2 bases and the J segment 5 bases; nucleotides outside the gene matches: 5. This CDR3 is 16 amino acids long. The CDR3 DNA reads TGTGCCATCAGTGAGCAGGACAGGGGGCCCCAAAACATTCAGTACTTC. It is translated as CAISEQDRGPQNIQYF.

J is TRBJ1-2 and V is TRBV9; possibly TRBD1 for D (6 bases). The CDR3 totals 14 residues. V was trimmed by 4 bases and J by 5 bases, leaving 15 bases between them. The germline V gene has CDR1 SGDLS and CDR2 YYNGEE. The CDR3 sequence: CASSLGQSRYGYTF. The CDR3 bases are TGTGCCAGCAGCCTTGGACAGAGTCGGTATGGCTACACCTTC.

The chain combines TRBV3-1 with TRBJ1-6; possible D gene TRBD1, 5 bases. With 4 bases removed from V and 9 bases from J, the gap between germline ends came to 13 bases. The CDR3 runs 14 residues. CDR1 is LGHDT, CDR2 YNNKEL, per germline (reference sequence). For the CDR3, the DNA is TGTGCCAGCAGCCGACAGTCTAGAAGTTCACCCCTCCACTTT. Its protein product is CASSRQSRSSPLHF.

This clonotype was counted only a few times. Just one base apart from a much larger clone, this may be a read error. The V gene is TRBV20-1, the J gene TRBJ2-3; D might be TRBD2 (6 bases). The germline CDR1 and CDR2 sequences are DFQATT and SNEGSKA (reference sequence). The CDR3 is 15 amino acids. CDR3 nucleotides: TGCAGTGCTAGAGAGCGGGGTTCTAGCACAGATATGCAGTATTTT. It codes for CSARERGSSTDMQYF.

This chain connects TRBV6-1 to TRBJ2-5, with D possibly TRBD2 on 6 matching bases. With 6 bases removed from V and 2 bases from J, the gap between germline ends came to 13 bases. Looked up from germline, CDR1 is MNHNS and CDR2 is SASEGT. This CDR3 is built from 14 residues. In nucleotides, the CDR3 is TGTGCCAGCAGCAATCGGCGGGGTCAAGAGACCCAGTACTTC. Translated: CASSNRRGQETQYF.

This clonotype was seen a handful of times. V is TRBV29-1 and J is TRBJ1-1; unclear D gene. Trimming took 3 bases from V and 11 from J, leaving 28 bases between them. This CDR3 has 16 residues. Germline V lookup: CDR1 SQVTM, CDR2 ANQGSEA. In DNA form, the CDR3 reads TGCAGCGTTGAGTCCGCAGTCGCGAACGTTCTTCTGGCTGCTTTCTTT. Its protein is CSVESAVANVLLAAFF.

This clonotype was recorded many times. This chain uses TRBV12-3 or TRBV12-4 with TRBJ1-2; D possibly corresponds to TRBD1 (5 bases). The CDR3 extends over 16 amino acids. V was clipped by 5 bases and J by 2 bases, with 18 bases between them. The CDR3 DNA is TGTGCCAGCAGTCCGGGCAGGGTAATGAGGAACTATGGCTACACCTTC. It yields the protein CASSPGRVMRNYGYTF.

In its sample, this clonotype was seen many times. This chain uses TRBV7-9 with TRBJ2-1; no reliable D call. Germline CDR1 reads SEHNR; CDR2 reads FQNEAQ (reference sequence). The CDR3 has 13 amino acids. V was clipped by 2 bases and J by 5 bases, with 7 bases between them. CDR3 region: CASSLPLDNEQFF. Here the CDR3 DNA reads TGTGCCAGCAGCTTACCGTTAGACAATGAGCAGTTCTTC.

This clonotype was counted at least ten times. The chain carries TRBV6-5 and TRBJ1-2; D might be TRBD1 (5 bases). The CDR3 totals 15 residues. Trimming stripped 4 bases from V and 0 bases from J, with 12 bases between. CDR1 and CDR2 (germline): MNHEY, SVGAGI. DNA of the CDR3: TGTGCCAGCAGTTCCAAGACAGCGACTAACTATGGCTACACCTTC. Protein: CASSSKTATNYGYTF.

As for this clonotype: A much larger clone lies a single base off, so this may be a read error. The gene calls are TRBV30 and TRBJ1-1; unclear D gene. This CDR3 is 13 amino acids long. V was trimmed by 3 bases and J by 4 bases, leaving 12 bases between them. In germline, CDR1 is GTSNPN, CDR2 SVGIG (reference sequence). CDR3 in amino acids: CAWRRGNPTEAFF. The CDR3 DNA follows: TGTGCCTGGAGGAGAGGGAATCCCACTGAAGCTTTCTTT.

The chain recombines TRBV27 with TRBJ1-2, with D tentatively TRBD1 (6 bases). CDR3 length: 13 residues. The germline CDR1 and CDR2 sequences are MNHEY and SMNVEV (reference sequence). V gave up 3 bases and J gave up 8 bases, with 13 bases separating them. CDR3 DNA sequence: TGTGCCAGCAGTTTTACGGGGGCACGCGGCTACACCTTC. Amino acids: CASSFTGARGYTF.

With regard to this clonotype: This may be a read error: a much more frequent sequence differs by one nucleotide. The rearrangement links TRBV18 to TRBJ1-5; TRBD1 aligns across 12 bases. The CDR3 sequence is 18 residues long. J was trimmed by 5 bases and V by 6 bases; bases with no gene match: 14. CDR1 and CDR2 from the germline V gene are KGHSH and LQKENI. The CDR3 sequence: CASSPQGGTGGAYQPQHF. DNA of the CDR3: TGTGCCAGCTCTCCCCAAGGCGGGACAGGGGGCGCGTATCAGCCCCAGCATTTT.

This clonotype was seen at least ten times. The chain employs TRBV7-2 and TRBJ1-5; D possibly corresponds to TRBD1 (6 bases). Trimming cost V 5 bases and J 7 bases, with 15 bases left between them. Germline assignment: CDR1 SGHTA and CDR2 FQGNSA. The CDR3 length is 14 residues. The CDR3 region is CASSPRGGRQPQHF. The CDR3 bases are TGTGCCAGCAGCCCAAGGGGGGGGCGGCAGCCCCAGCATTTT.

This clonotype was detected many times. The chain joins TRBV20-1 to TRBJ1-4; 9 bases align to TRBD1. V dropped 0 bases and J dropped 8; count of bases not matched to a gene: 10. The CDR3 sequence is 16 residues long. The germline gives CDR1 DFQATT, CDR2 SNEGSKA (reference sequence). The CDR3: CSARETPGTGQEKLFF. The CDR3 DNA reads TGCAGTGCTAGAGAGACCCCCGGGACAGGGCAGGAAAAACTGTTTTTT.

As to this clonotype: A much larger clone differs from this one at a single base, so this may be a read error. The rearrangement uses TRBV6-2 or TRBV6-3 and TRBJ2-1; 9 positions match TRBD1. The DNA matches TRBJ2-7 better at its end, which makes the J call doubtful. Looked up from germline, CDR1 is MNHEY and CDR2 is SVGEGT. This CDR3 has 15 residues. As DNA, the CDR3 is TGTGCCAGCACTTCGACAGGGGGATCCTACAATGAGCAGTACTTC. It codes for CASTSTGGSYNEQYF.